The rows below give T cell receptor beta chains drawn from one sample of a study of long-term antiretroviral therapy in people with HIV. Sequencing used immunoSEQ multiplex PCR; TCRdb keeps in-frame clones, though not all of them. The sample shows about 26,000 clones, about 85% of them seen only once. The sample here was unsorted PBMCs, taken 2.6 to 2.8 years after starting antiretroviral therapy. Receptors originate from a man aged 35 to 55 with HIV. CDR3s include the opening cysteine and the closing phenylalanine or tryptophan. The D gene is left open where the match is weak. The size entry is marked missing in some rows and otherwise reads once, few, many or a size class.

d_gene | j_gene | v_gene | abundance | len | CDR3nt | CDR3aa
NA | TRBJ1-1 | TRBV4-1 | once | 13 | TGCGCCAGCAGCCGGGGGGGGACCACTGAAGCTTTCTTT | CASSRGGTTEAFF
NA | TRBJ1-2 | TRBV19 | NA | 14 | TGTGCCAGTAGCCTGGGGGAGGGTTTTGATGGCTACACCTTC | CASSLGEGFDGYTF
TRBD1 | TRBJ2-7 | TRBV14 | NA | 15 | TGTGCCAGCAGCCAAGGAGGGACAGGCTCCTACGAGCAGTACTTC | CASSQGGTGSYEQYF
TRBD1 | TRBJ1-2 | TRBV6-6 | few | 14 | TGTGCCAGCATCCGGACAGGGGAAGTCTATGGCTACACCTTC | CASIRTGEVYGYTF
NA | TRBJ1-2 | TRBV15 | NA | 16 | TGTGCCACCAGCAGACGAATGGAACATTATAACTATGGCTACACCTTC | CATSRRMEHYNYGYTF
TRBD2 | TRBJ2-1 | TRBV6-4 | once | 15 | TGTGCCAGCAGTGAGTCTAGCGGGACTTACAATGAGCAGTTCTTC | CASSESSGTYNEQFF
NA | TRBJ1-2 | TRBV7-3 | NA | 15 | TGTGCCAGCAGCCCTACGGGACCACCAAACTATGGCTACACCTTC | CASSPTGPPNYGYTF
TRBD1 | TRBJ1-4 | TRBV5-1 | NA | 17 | TGCGCCAGCAGCTGGGACAGGGACAACCCAACTAATGAAAAACTGTTTTTT | CASSWDRDNPTNEKLFF
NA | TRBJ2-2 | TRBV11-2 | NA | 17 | TGTGCCAGCAGCTTAGAGATTTACTTACCGAACACCGGGGAGCTGTTTTTT | CASSLEIYLPNTGELFF
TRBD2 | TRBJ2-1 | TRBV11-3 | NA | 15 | TGTGCCAGCAGCTATTCGGCTAGCGGCCACCATGAGCAGTTCTTC | CASSYSASGHHEQFF
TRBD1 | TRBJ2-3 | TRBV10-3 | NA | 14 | TGTGCCATCAGCGATGGACAGGTACCCACAGCGCAGTATTTT | CAISDGQVPTAQYF
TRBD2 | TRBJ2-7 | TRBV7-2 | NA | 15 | TGTGCCAGCACCACCTTAGCGGGAGTTCTCTACGAGCAGTACTTC | CASTTLAGVLYEQYF
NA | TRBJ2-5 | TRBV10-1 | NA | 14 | TGCGCCAGCAGTGAAAGACTGCGAAAAGAGACCCAGTACTTC | CASSERLRKETQYF
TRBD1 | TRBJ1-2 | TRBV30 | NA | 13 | TGTGCCTGGAGGTGGACAGGGGGGTTTGGCTACACCTTC | CAWRWTGGFGYTF
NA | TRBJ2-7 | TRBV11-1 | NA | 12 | TGTGCCAGCAGCTTAAACAGGGCCGAGCAGTACTTC | CASSLNRAEQYF
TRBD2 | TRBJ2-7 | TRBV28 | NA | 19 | TGTGCCAGCAGTTTTCCTCTCCCTCGAAATAGCGGGCCCACCTACGAGCAGTACTTC | CASSFPLPRNSGPTYEQYF
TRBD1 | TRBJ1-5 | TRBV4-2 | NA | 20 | TGTGCCAGCAGCCAATGGGAGCCGAGGAAGGGACAGGTGATAAATCAGCCCCAGCATTTT | CASSQWEPRKGQVINQPQHF
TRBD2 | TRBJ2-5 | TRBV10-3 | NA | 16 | TGTGCCATCAGGGACGTCATAGCGGGAGCCCCAGAGACCCAGTACTTC | CAIRDVIAGAPETQYF
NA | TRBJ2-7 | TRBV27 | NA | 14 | TGTGCCAGCAGACCCTTGGTCAGAGGCTACGAGCAGTACTTC | CASRPLVRGYEQYF
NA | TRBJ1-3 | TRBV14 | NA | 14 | TGTGCCAGCAGCCGAACAGGGTTCGGAAACACCATATATTTT | CASSRTGFGNTIYF
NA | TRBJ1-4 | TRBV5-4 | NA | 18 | TGTGCCAGCAGCTTGGTGGAAGACAGGATAGCAACTAATGAAAAACTGTTTTTT | CASSLVEDRIATNEKLFF
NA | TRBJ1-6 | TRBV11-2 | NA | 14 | TGTGCCAGCAGCTTAGATCATCAGGCGGCACCCCTCCACTTT | CASSLDHQAAPLHF
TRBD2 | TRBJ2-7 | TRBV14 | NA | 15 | TGTGCCAGCAGCCAAGTAGCTAGCGGGAGAGCCGAGCAGTACTTC | CASSQVASGRAEQYF
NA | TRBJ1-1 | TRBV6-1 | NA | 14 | TGTGCCACTAGGGGATATTTCATGAACACTGAAGCTTTCTTT | CATRGYFMNTEAFF